The rows below give T cell receptor beta chains drawn from one sample of a study of blood T cell repertoires in COVID-19. Measured with immunoSEQ multiplex PCR; TCRdb has only the in-frame clones, and not every one. The sample records fewer than 350,000 clones, about 86% being singletons. Sequenced: PBMCs or T cells enriched from blood (not recorded which). The receptors here all came from a woman in her forties with acute COVID-19. CDR3s include the opening cysteine and the closing phenylalanine or tryptophan. A D gene is named only where the DNA matches it firmly. Clone sizes are given selectively: once, few, many, or a class where the clone is expanded.

D gene	clone size	CDR3 length	V gene	J gene	CDR3 protein	CDR3 DNA
TRBD1	few	12	TRBV7-2	TRBJ2-2	CASSPQGRELFF	TGTGCCAGCAGCCCACAGGGGAGGGAGCTGTTTTTT
TRBD1	.	15	TRBV5-1	TRBJ1-1	CASSVGTGTFSEAFF	TGCGCCAGCAGCGTAGGGACAGGGACGTTCTCTGAAGCTTTCTTT
TRBD2	.	14	TRBV2	TRBJ2-7	CASRAGEPGREQYF	TGTGCCAGCAGAGCGGGGGAACCAGGTCGCGAGCAGTACTTC
TRBD1	.	15	TRBV5-6	TRBJ1-6	CASSFTGTGVSPLHF	TGTGCCAGCAGCTTTACCGGGACAGGGGTTTCACCCCTCCACTTT
.	.	15	TRBV6-5	TRBJ1-2	CASSSDRFKGGGYTF	TGTGCCAGCAGTTCCGACAGGTTCAAAGGGGGTGGCTACACCTTC
TRBD2	.	19	TRBV27	TRBJ2-2	CASSSGLAGSSSGTGELFF	TGTGCCAGCAGTTCCGGACTAGCGGGTTCCTCCTCCGGTACCGGGGAGCTGTTTTTT
.	.	19	TRBV5-4	TRBJ2-1	CASSLPLTQGREDYNEQFF	TGTGCCAGCAGCCTCCCGCTAACACAGGGGCGGGAGGACTACAATGAGCAGTTCTTC
TRBD2	.	14	TRBV2	TRBJ2-1	CASHYTSGIGEQFF	TGTGCCAGTCACTACACTAGCGGGATTGGGGAGCAGTTCTTC
.	.	16	TRBV14	TRBJ1-2	CASSQVSGSSWGGYTF	TGTGCCAGCAGCCAAGTTTCTGGTAGTTCGTGGGGCGGCTACACCTTC
TRBD2	.	14	TRBV7-2	TRBJ2-7	CASSLAGGSYEQYF	TGTGCCAGCAGCTTGGCGGGGGGGTCCTACGAGCAGTACTTC
.	few	15	TRBV7-8	TRBJ2-1	CASSPTGLGDNEQFF	TGTGCCAGCAGCCCAACAGGGTTGGGGGACAATGAGCAGTTCTTC
.	.	17	TRBV5-8	TRBJ2-7	CASSLVGWGGNTYEQYF	TGTGCCAGCAGCTTGGTGGGGTGGGGCGGGAACACCTACGAGCAGTACTTC
TRBD1	.	15	TRBV5-8	TRBJ2-7	CASSFGTAFSYEQYF	TGTGCCAGCAGCTTCGGGACAGCGTTCTCCTACGAGCAGTACTTC
TRBD2	.	14	TRBV6-5	TRBJ2-3	CASRSAGGQDTQYF	TGTGCCAGCAGGTCAGCGGGGGGGCAGGATACGCAGTATTTT
TRBD2	.	16	TRBV15	TRBJ2-3	CATSGSGRAFTNTQYF	TGTGCCACCAGCGGGAGCGGGAGGGCCTTCACGAATACGCAGTATTTT
TRBD2	.	12	TRBV5-5	TRBJ2-5	CASSFSSGGQYF	TGTGCCAGCAGCTTTTCTAGCGGGGGCCAGTACTTC
TRBD1	.	16	TRBV4-1	TRBJ1-3	CASSPGQGASGNTIYF	TGCGCCAGCAGCCCCGGACAGGGGGCAAGTGGAAACACCATATATTTT
.	.	13	TRBV7-3	TRBJ2-3	CASSFALGDTQYF	TGTGCCAGCAGCTTCGCTCTCGGAGATACGCAGTATTTT
.	.	11	TRBV28	TRBJ2-7	CASSLDSEQYF	TGTGCCAGCAGTTTAGATAGCGAGCAGTACTTC
.	.	12	TRBV12-3/TRBV12-4	TRBJ1-1	CASRERTAEAFF	TGTGCCAGCAGGGAAAGGACAGCTGAAGCTTTCTTT
.	.	15	TRBV4-1	TRBJ2-2	CASSVTERAGGELFF	TGCGCCAGCAGCGTCACGGAGCGAGCTGGCGGGGAGCTGTTTTTT
.	.	14	TRBV29-1	TRBJ1-5	CSVGMEGSNQPQHF	TGCAGCGTTGGTATGGAGGGTAGCAATCAGCCCCAGCATTTT
TRBD1	.	13	TRBV6-1	TRBJ1-6	CASSDRGISPLHF	TGTGCCAGCAGTGACAGGGGGATTTCACCCCTCCACTTT
.	.	12	TRBV11-2	TRBJ2-3	CASKTMGDTQYF	TGTGCCAGCAAGACAATGGGAGATACGCAGTATTTT
TRBD1	.	16	TRBV28	TRBJ1-4	CASRMNTQGAREKLFF	TGTGCCAGCAGGATGAACACACAGGGGGCGCGTGAAAAACTGTTTTTT
TRBD1	.	13	TRBV19	TRBJ1-2	CASSMKTGNGYTF	TGTGCCAGTAGTATGAAGACAGGGAATGGCTACACCTTC
.	.	11	TRBV10-2	TRBJ2-1	CASSLANEQFF	TGCGCCAGCTCCTTAGCCAATGAGCAGTTCTTC
.	.	15	TRBV10-3	TRBJ1-5	CAISESGNGNQPQHF	TGTGCCATCAGTGAGTCTGGCAACGGCAATCAGCCCCAGCATTTT
TRBD1	.	14	TRBV6-5	TRBJ1-4	CASSSTGVGEKLFF	TGTGCCAGCAGTTCGACAGGGGTAGGGGAAAAACTGTTTTTT
.	.	14	TRBV6-5	TRBJ2-3	CASSRGGSTDTQYF	TGTGCCAGCAGCCGCGGCGGAAGCACAGATACGCAGTATTTT
TRBD2	.	15	TRBV4-3	TRBJ2-4	CASSQAGGSGNIQYF	TGCGCCAGCAGCCAAGCGGGCGGGAGTGGGAACATTCAGTACTTC
.	.	15	TRBV7-2	TRBJ1-6	CASSLAGHASSPLHF	TGTGCCAGCAGCTTAGCGGGACACGCAAGCTCACCCCTCCACTTT
TRBD1	.	14	TRBV5-5	TRBJ2-5	CASSTGDRQETQYF	TGTGCCAGCAGCACAGGGGACAGACAAGAGACCCAGTACTTC
TRBD1	.	13	TRBV29-1	TRBJ1-1	CSVAETGSTRAFF	TGCAGCGTAGCCGAGACAGGGAGCACTCGAGCTTTCTTT
.	few	17	TRBV18	TRBJ2-3	CASSPPRQARHMDTQYF	TGTGCCAGCTCACCACCGAGACAGGCCCGCCATATGGACACGCAGTATTTT
.	.	14	TRBV28	TRBJ1-1	CASSFATENTEAFF	TGTGCCAGCAGTTTCGCGACAGAGAACACTGAAGCTTTCTTT
TRBD2	.	18	TRBV25-1	TRBJ2-1	CASSEKERSTSSLNEQFF	TGTGCCAGCAGTGAAAAGGAACGGTCGACTAGCTCTCTCAATGAGCAGTTCTTC
.	.	15	TRBV10-3	TRBJ2-1	CAISDPGIRNNEQFF	TGTGCCATCAGTGACCCAGGAATTCGGAACAATGAGCAGTTCTTC
.	.	16	TRBV10-2	TRBJ2-1	CASSPPLAEAYNEQFF	TGCGCCAGCTCCCCCCCCCTAGCCGAAGCCTACAATGAGCAGTTCTTC
TRBD2	.	18	TRBV4-2	TRBJ2-7	CASSQDPGTSGSLREQYF	TGTGCCAGCAGCCAAGATCCCGGGACTAGCGGCTCCCTGAGGGAGCAGTACTTC